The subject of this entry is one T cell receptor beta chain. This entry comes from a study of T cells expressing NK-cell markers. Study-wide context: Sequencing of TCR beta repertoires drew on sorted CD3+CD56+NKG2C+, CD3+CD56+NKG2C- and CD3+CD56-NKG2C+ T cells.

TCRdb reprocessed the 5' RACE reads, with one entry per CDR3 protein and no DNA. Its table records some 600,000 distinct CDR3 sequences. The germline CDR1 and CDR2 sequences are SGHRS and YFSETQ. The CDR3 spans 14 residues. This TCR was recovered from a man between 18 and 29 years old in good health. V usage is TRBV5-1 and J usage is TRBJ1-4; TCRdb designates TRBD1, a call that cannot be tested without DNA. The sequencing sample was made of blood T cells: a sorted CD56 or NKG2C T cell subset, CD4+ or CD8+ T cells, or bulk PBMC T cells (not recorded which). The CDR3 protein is CASRGGQSNEKLFF.